This TCR beta chain derives from a study of OX40 agonist ivuxolimab in advanced cancers. Overall study: The patients got ivuxolimab, which is an agonistic anti-OX40 (CD134) antibody. Males comprised roughly four fifths of the group, whose mean age was approximately 61 years (range about 20 to 79). Study-level points and caveats: The 0.1-3.0 mg/kg partial responders had among the lowest clonal expansion. Average numbers of expanded clones were greater in CD8+ T cells than in CD4+.

This clone has only one observation. Its antigen is currently unknown. Profiled with immunoSEQ multiplex PCR; TCRdb holds only in-frame clones, not every one. The data contain about 77,000 clones, 83% of them singletons. Trimming pared 2 bases from V and 5 bases from J, leaving 10 bases between. The CDR3 contains 13 residues. In germline, CDR1 is SGHRS, CDR2 YFSETQ. The rearrangement links TRBV5-1 to TRBJ2-5; possibly TRBD2 for D (5 bases). The sample was CD4+ or CD8+ T cells sorted from blood, taken in a trial of the OX40 agonist ivuxolimab. The sequence came from an adult with an advanced solid tumor such as melanoma, head and neck, liver or kidney cancer. CDR3 DNA: TGCGCCAGCAGCTTCGGGGTAGGGGAGACCCAGTACTTC. Translation: CASSFGVGETQYF.